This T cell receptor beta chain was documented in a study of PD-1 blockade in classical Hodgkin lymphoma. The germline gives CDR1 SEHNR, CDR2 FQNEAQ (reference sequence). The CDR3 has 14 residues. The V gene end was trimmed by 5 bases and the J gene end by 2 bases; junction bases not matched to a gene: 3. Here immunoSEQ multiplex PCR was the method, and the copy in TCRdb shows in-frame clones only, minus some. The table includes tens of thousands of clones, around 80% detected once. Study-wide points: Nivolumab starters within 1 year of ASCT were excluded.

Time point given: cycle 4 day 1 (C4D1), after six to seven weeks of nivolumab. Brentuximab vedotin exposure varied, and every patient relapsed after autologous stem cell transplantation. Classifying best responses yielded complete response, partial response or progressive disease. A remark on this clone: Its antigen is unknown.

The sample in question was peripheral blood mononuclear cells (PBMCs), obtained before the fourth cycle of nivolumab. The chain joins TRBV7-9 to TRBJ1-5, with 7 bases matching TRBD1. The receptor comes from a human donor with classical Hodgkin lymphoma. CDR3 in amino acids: CASSHGTGNQPQHF. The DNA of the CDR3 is TGTGCCAGCAGCCACGGGACAGGCAATCAGCCCCAGCATTTT. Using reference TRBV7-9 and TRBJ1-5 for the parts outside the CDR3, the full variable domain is DTGVSQNPRHKITKRGQNVTFRCDPISEHNRLYWYRQTLGQGPEFLTYFQNEAQLEKSRLLSDRFSAERPKGSFSTLEIQRTEQGDSAMYLCASSHGTGNQPQHFGDGTRLSIL.